These 29 T cell receptor beta chains were sequenced from one sample in a study of T cell changes during pregnancy in multiple sclerosis. The assay was immunoSEQ multiplex PCR, and TCRdb's table has in-frame clones only and misses some. This table holds under 45,000 clones, about 88% found once. The material was CD8+ T cells from peripheral blood mononuclear cells, obtained in the first trimester of pregnancy. Receptors originate from a female donor with multiple sclerosis, enrolled in a pregnancy study.

This chain uses TRBV7-3 with TRBJ2-3; D remains ambiguous. Germline lookup yields CDR1 SGHTA and CDR2 FQGTGA. The CDR3 extends over 13 amino acids. V lost 1 base, J lost 6 bases, and 8 bases lay in between. The CDR3 region has the DNA TGTGCCAGCAGCTTAAGTGCTCGGGATACGCAGTATTTT. Translated, it gives CASSLSARDTQYF.

This clone occurred a few times. The chain carries TRBV27 and TRBJ2-7; a possible D gene is TRBD2 (5 bases). V lost 5 bases, J lost 6 bases, and 11 bases lay in between. The V gene's germline CDR1 is MNHEY and CDR2 SMNVEV (reference sequence). The length of the CDR3 is 12 residues. CDR3 nucleotides: TGTGCCAGCAGTCGAGGAGGTGTCGAGCAGTACTTC. Protein product: CASSRGGVEQYF.

This clone was detected only once. The V call is TRBV19, the J call TRBJ2-3; possible D gene TRBD1, 5 bases. The V end lost 5 bases, the J end lost 0 bases, and 12 bases lay between the germline ends. The germline gives CDR1 LNHDA, CDR2 SQIVND (reference sequence). CDR3 length equals 15 residues. Here the CDR3 reads CASSQGRSSTDTQYF. The CDR3 DNA follows: TGTGCCAGTAGTCAGGGTCGATCTAGCACAGATACGCAGTATTTT.

The chain employs TRBV9 and TRBJ2-7, with TRBD2 matching 10 bases. J lost 5 bases, V lost 4 bases, and 9 bases had no gene match. In germline, CDR1 is SGDLS, CDR2 YYNGEE. This CDR3 comprises 15 residues. CDR3 DNA: TGTGCCAGCAGCCATCGGACTAGCGGACTAGACGAGCAGTACTTC. This sequence encodes CASSHRTSGLDEQYF.

The chain joins TRBV5-7 to TRBJ2-7; D perhaps matches TRBD1 (5 bases). TRBV5-7 is an ORF for which the function is uncertain. The V end lost 3 bases, the J end lost 5 bases, and 12 bases lay between the germline ends. This CDR3 has 13 residues. The CDR3 protein is CASSWRQGHEQYF. The DNA for the CDR3 is TGTGCCAGCAGCTGGCGGCAGGGCCACGAGCAGTACTTC.

The chain is built from TRBV13 and TRBJ1-6; tentatively, D is TRBD1 (6 bases). The CDR3 has 16 residues. With 5 bases removed from V and 5 bases from J, the gap between germline ends came to 16 bases. CDR1 is PRHDT and CDR2 is FYEKMQ in the germline V gene (reference sequence). The CDR3 region is CASSPRTRGNNSPLHF. The DNA for the CDR3 is TGTGCCAGCAGCCCCCGGACCAGGGGAAATAATTCACCCCTCCACTTT.

The chain recombines TRBV18 with TRBJ2-2; 12 nucleotides match TRBD2. This CDR3 is 17 amino acids long. Per the germline V gene, CDR1 is KGHSH and CDR2 is LQKENI. The ends lost 3 bases at V and 6 bases at J; junction bases unmatched: 8. CDR3 region: CASSPSSGGAHAGELFF. The CDR3 coding sequence is TGTGCCAGCTCACCCTCTAGCGGGGGGGCTCACGCCGGGGAGCTGTTTTTT.

The chain has TRBV5-4 and TRBJ2-7, with D tentatively TRBD1 (6 bases). V gave up 5 bases and J gave up 6 bases, with 18 bases separating them. Germline V gene data show CDR1 as SGHNT and CDR2 as YYREEE (reference sequence). The CDR3 extends over 14 amino acids. CDR3 bases: TGTGCCAGCAGTCCCCGGGACAATCCCTTCGAGCAGTACTTC. Residues: CASSPRDNPFEQYF. The full variable domain, completed using reference TRBV5-4 and TRBJ2-7, is ETGVTQSPTHLIKTRGQQVTLRCSSQSGHNTVSWYQQALGQGPQFIFQYYREEENGRGNFPPRFSGLQFPNYSSELNVNALELDDSALYLCASSPRDNPFEQYFGPGTRLTVT.

The chain recombines TRBV5-5 with TRBJ2-7, with 7 bases matching TRBD2. There are 12 residues in the CDR3. Germline CDR1 SGHKS, CDR2 YYEKEE (reference sequence). V was pared by 3 bases and J by 7 bases, with 4 bases of the junction left unmatched. The CDR3 loop reads CASSWGGAEQYF. The CDR3 bases are TGTGCCAGCAGCTGGGGAGGGGCGGAGCAGTACTTC.

The sample holds one count of this clone. This chain connects TRBV9 to TRBJ1-1, with D tentatively TRBD1 (6 bases). Trimming stripped 0 bases from V and 7 bases from J, with 16 bases between. From germline, CDR1 is SGDLS and CDR2 YYNGEE. The CDR3 is 15 residues long. The CDR3, as DNA: TGTGCCAGCAGCGTAGACTCCCTGGGCAGGGGTGAAGCTTTCTTT. Protein product: CASSVDSLGRGEAFF.

This chain uses TRBV9 with TRBJ1-1; TRBD1 matches 7 bases. Germline V gene lookup returns CDR1 SGDLS and CDR2 YYNGEE. The CDR3 has 15 residues. Germline trimming cut 4 bases from V and 1 base from J; bases unmatched to any gene: 7. CDR3 amino acids: CASSRQGKANTEAFF. The CDR3 nucleotides read TGTGCCAGCAGCAGACAGGGAAAGGCGAACACTGAAGCTTTCTTT.

The chain couples TRBV7-9 to TRBJ2-7, with a weak D call TRBD2 (5 bases). The germline V gene has CDR1 SEHNR and CDR2 FQNEAQ (reference sequence). The CDR3 is 12 residues long. The ends were cut back, 5 bases at V and 7 bases at J, with 12 bases in the middle. The CDR3 coding sequence is TGTGCCAGCAGCCTCGGGGTGAAAGAGCAGTACTTC. It specifies CASSLGVKEQYF.

The chain employs TRBV19 and TRBJ1-5; D not resolved. The CDR3 sequence is 15 residues long. Germline assignment: CDR1 LNHDA and CDR2 SQIVND (reference sequence). Trimming took off 5 bases at V and 10 bases at J, with 21 bases between the two ends. DNA of the CDR3: TGTGCCAGTAGTCCTTCTCGGTCGGCGGGGTTCCCCCAGCATTTT. This sequence encodes CASSPSRSAGFPQHF.

The chain uses TRBV27 and TRBJ1-1, with D possibly matching TRBD1 (5 bases). The V end was cut by 2 bases, the J end by 0 bases, with 7 bases between. Germline assignment: CDR1 MNHEY and CDR2 SMNVEV (reference sequence). The CDR3 is 14 amino acids. The CDR3 DNA is TGTGCCAGCAGTTTACAGGACATGAACACTGAAGCTTTCTTT. Its translation is CASSLQDMNTEAFF.

This clone was recorded a few times. This sequence joins TRBV13 and TRBJ1-5, with TRBD1 matching 9 bases. In germline, CDR1 is PRHDT, CDR2 FYEKMQ (reference sequence). The V gene end was trimmed by 5 bases and the J gene end by 1 base; junction bases not matched to a gene: 6. The CDR3 has 16 amino acids. CDR3: CASSLGTGMSNQPQHF. CDR3 in DNA: TGTGCCAGCAGCCTGGGGACAGGGATGAGCAATCAGCCCCAGCATTTT.

The chain is built from TRBV5-1 and TRBJ1-1, with D unclear. Germline values: CDR1 SGHRS, CDR2 YFSETQ. V lost 5 bases and J 3 bases, leaving 11 bases between the germline ends. The CDR3 is 13 residues long. In DNA form, the CDR3 reads TGCGCCAGCAGACGCCCGGTGGACACTGAAGCTTTCTTT. The encoded protein is CASRRPVDTEAFF.

The chain recombines TRBV19 with TRBJ1-5; D gene uncertain. V gave up 6 bases and J gave up 6 bases, with 9 bases separating them. The V gene's germline CDR1 is LNHDA and CDR2 SQIVND (reference sequence). This CDR3 has 12 residues. CDR3 loop: CASSLQSQPQHF. CDR3 in DNA: TGTGCCAGTAGCCTACAGAGTCAGCCCCAGCATTTT.

The chain employs TRBV9 and TRBJ1-2, with a possible D match to TRBD1 (5 bases). From germline, CDR1 is SGDLS and CDR2 YYNGEE. This CDR3 spans 13 amino acids. V was clipped by 3 bases and J by 3 bases, with 9 bases between them. CDR3: CASSALGDYGYTF. The DNA for the CDR3 is TGTGCCAGCAGCGCCCTAGGGGACTATGGCTACACCTTC.

The chain combines TRBV7-9 with TRBJ2-7, with D uncertain. The V and J ends lost 1 base and 2 bases respectively, with 6 bases between them. Looked up from germline, CDR1 is SEHNR and CDR2 is FQNEAQ (reference sequence). This CDR3 contains 13 residues. CDR3 sequence: CASSLDRPYEQYF. The CDR3 nucleotides read TGTGCCAGCAGCTTAGACAGACCCTACGAGCAGTACTTC.

This sequence joins TRBV4-3 and TRBJ2-2; the match to TRBD2 covers 8 bases. Trimming cost V 1 base and J 6 bases; bases outside gene matches: 16. The CDR3 has 19 residues. Germline-derived CDR1 and CDR2 are LGHNA and YSLEER. CDR3 in amino acids: CASSQGLLAGGDGPGELFF. CDR3 sequence (DNA): TGCGCCAGCAGCCAAGGTCTTCTGGCGGGGGGTGACGGACCCGGGGAGCTGTTTTTT.

The chain has TRBV19 and TRBJ2-2; TRBD2 matches 11 bases. The CDR3 has 21 amino acids. Germline assignment: CDR1 LNHDA and CDR2 SQIVND (reference sequence). V trimming: 3 bases; J trimming: 0 bases; junction bases outside the gene matches: 15. CDR3 in DNA: TGTGCCAGTAGTATCGGGTTACCGGGACTAGCGGTCCCCGCGAACACCGGGGAGCTGTTTTTT. It is translated as CASSIGLPGLAVPANTGELFF.

The chain joins TRBV19 to TRBJ1-5; the D gene is possibly TRBD1 (6 bases). V was cut by 7 bases and J by 2 bases, with 15 bases left in between. Germline V lookup: CDR1 LNHDA, CDR2 SQIVND (reference sequence). The CDR3 totals 15 residues. Written as DNA, the CDR3 is TGTGCCAGTACGGTGGGCAGGGGAGGCAATCAGCCCCAGCATTTT. As protein: CASTVGRGGNQPQHF.

V usage is TRBV29-1 and J usage is TRBJ1-2; D unclear. The V and J ends lost 3 bases and 4 bases respectively, with 12 bases between them. CDR1 is SQVTM and CDR2 is ANQGSEA in the germline V gene. The CDR3 runs 13 residues. CDR3 region: CSVEGGMAYGYTF. As DNA, the CDR3 is TGCAGCGTTGAGGGCGGGATGGCCTATGGCTACACCTTC.

The chain couples TRBV30 to TRBJ1-1; D unresolved. Germline V CDR1 and CDR2: GTSNPN, SVGIG (reference sequence). The CDR3 runs to 14 residues. The ends were cut back, 0 bases at V and 1 base at J, with 9 bases in the middle. The CDR3 region has the DNA TGTGCCTGGAGTGTACAATTGTGGAACACTGAAGCTTTCTTT. It encodes CAWSVQLWNTEAFF.

The chain links TRBV13 to TRBJ2-7; TRBD1 aligns across 8 bases. J lost 5 bases, V lost 5 bases, and 8 bases had no gene match. CDR1 is PRHDT and CDR2 is FYEKMQ in the germline V gene (reference sequence). The CDR3 is 14 residues long. The CDR3 sequence is CASSPGQGGNEQYF. CDR3 in DNA: TGTGCCAGCAGCCCAGGACAGGGTGGCAACGAGCAGTACTTC.

In its sample, this clone was seen once. The V and J genes are TRBV13 and TRBJ2-7; 7 nucleotides match TRBD2. CDR3 length: 14 residues. CDR1 PRHDT and CDR2 FYEKMQ come from the germline V gene (reference sequence). With 2 bases clipped from V and 4 bases from J, the junction kept 5 bases outside the gene matches. This chain's CDR3 is CASSLPGGYYEQYF. The DNA for the CDR3 is TGTGCCAGCAGCTTACCGGGGGGTTATTACGAGCAGTACTTC.

This chain uses TRBV12-2 with TRBJ2-7; the DNA was not compared with TRBD2, the D call given in the table. TRBV12-2 is termed a pseudogene. This CDR3 comprises 15 residues. This CDR3 reads CASGPLAGGSYEQYF. DNA for the CDR3: TGTGCAAGTGGCCCCCTGGCGGGGGGCTCCTACGAGCAGTACTTC.

In its sample, this clone was seen a few times. The chain has TRBV2 and TRBJ2-3, with 12 bases aligning to TRBD2. This CDR3 contains 17 residues. V gave up 10 bases and J gave up 2 bases; unmatched junction bases: 13. Germline assignment: CDR1 SNHLY and CDR2 FYNNEI. CDR3 amino acids: CAISPPRLAGATDTQYF. The CDR3 DNA follows: TGTGCCATTTCCCCCCCTAGACTAGCGGGGGCCACAGATACGCAGTATTTT.

The rearrangement links TRBV7-3 to TRBJ2-3; tentative D call: TRBD2 (6 bases). V lost 2 bases and J lost 6, with 21 bases in between. The CDR3 has 17 residues. Germline V gene sequence: CDR1 SGHTA, CDR2 FQGTGA. The CDR3 nucleotides read TGTGCCAGCAGCTTAGTTGGTGTCGGGAGCCCCTCTGATACGCAGTATTTT. Its translation is CASSLVGVGSPSDTQYF.